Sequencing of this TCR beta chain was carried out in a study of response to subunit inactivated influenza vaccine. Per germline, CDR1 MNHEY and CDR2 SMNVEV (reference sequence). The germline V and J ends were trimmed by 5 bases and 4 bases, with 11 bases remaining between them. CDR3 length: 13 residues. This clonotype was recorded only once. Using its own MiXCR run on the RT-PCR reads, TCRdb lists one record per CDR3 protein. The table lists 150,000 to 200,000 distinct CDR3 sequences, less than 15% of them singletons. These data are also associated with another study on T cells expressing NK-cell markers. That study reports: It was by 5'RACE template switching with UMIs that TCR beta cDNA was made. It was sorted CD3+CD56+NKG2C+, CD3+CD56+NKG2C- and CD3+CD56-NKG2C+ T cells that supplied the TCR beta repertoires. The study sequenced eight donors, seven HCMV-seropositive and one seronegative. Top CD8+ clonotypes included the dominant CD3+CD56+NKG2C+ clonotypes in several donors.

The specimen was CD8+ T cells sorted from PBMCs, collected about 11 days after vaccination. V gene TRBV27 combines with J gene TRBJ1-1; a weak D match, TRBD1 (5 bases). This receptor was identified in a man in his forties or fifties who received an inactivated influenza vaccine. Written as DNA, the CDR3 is TGTGCCAGCAGTATAGACAGAGGCACTGAAGCTTTCTTT. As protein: CASSIDRGTEAFF.